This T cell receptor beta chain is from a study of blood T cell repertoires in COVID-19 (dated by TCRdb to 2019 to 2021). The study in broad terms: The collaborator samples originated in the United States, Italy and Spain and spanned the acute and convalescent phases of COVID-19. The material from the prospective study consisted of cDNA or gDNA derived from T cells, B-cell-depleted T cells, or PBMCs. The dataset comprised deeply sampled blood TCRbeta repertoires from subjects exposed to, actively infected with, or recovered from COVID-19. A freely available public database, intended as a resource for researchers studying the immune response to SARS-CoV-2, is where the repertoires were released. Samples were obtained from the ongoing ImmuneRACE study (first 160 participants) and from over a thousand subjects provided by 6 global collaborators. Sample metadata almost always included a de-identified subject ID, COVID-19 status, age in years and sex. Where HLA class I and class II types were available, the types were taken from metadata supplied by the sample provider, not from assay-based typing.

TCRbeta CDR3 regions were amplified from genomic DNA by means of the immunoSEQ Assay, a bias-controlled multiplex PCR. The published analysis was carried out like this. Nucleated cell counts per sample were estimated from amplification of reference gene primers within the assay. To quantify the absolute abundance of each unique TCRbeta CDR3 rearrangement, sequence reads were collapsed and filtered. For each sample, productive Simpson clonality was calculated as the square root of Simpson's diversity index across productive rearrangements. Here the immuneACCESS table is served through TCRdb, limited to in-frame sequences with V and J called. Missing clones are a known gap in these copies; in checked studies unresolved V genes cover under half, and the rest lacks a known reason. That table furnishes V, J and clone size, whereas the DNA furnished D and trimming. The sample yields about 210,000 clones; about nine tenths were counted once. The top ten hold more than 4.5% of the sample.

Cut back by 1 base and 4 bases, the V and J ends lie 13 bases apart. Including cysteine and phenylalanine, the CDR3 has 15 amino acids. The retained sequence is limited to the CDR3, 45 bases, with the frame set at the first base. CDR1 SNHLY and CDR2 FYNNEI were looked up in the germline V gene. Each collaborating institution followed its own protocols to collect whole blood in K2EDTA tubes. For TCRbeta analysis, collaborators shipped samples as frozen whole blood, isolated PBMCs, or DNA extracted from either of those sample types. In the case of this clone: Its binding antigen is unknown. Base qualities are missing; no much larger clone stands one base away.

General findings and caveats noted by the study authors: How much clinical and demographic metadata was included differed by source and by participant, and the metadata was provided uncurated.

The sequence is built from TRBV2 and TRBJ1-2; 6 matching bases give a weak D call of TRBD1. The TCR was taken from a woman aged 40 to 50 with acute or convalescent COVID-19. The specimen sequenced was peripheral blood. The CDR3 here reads CASSEGGGGVYGYTF. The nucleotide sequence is TGTGCCAGCAGTGAAGGTGGGGGGGGCGTCTATGGCTACACCTTC.